Listed here are 24 T cell receptor beta chains from one sample, sequenced in a study of T-cell memory formation after mild COVID-19. Using its own MiXCR run on the 5' RACE reads, TCRdb lists one record per CDR3 protein. The repertoire holds 350,000 to 500,000 distinct CDR3 sequences, more than 15% seen once, with about 22% in the top ten. Input material: PBMCs or a T cell subset sorted from them (not recorded which). The receptor set was obtained from a man younger than 35 who had mild COVID-19 (a few samples of this study predate the infection). Cell type and time point are not known.

By share, this clonotype ranks as medium-sized. The V call is TRBV6-2 or TRBV6-3, the J call TRBJ2-1; 13 bases are a match to TRBD2. With V trimmed by 6 bases and J by 3 bases, 11 bases remained unmatched. The CDR3 runs 18 residues. The germline CDR1 and CDR2 sequences are MNHEY and SVGEGT. The CDR3 DNA reads TGTGCCAGCAGGGGTGGACTAGCGGGGGTACCCCTCTACAATGAGCAGTTCTTC. It translates to CASRGGLAGVPLYNEQFF.

The chain is built from TRBV5-1 and TRBJ2-5; TRBD2 might be the D (7 bases). Germline assignment: CDR1 SGHRS and CDR2 YFSETQ. The V end lost 5 bases, the J end lost 4 bases, and 18 bases lay between the germline ends. The length of the CDR3 is 15 residues. CDR3 in amino acids: CASRLFGGAPETQYF. The DNA of the CDR3 is TGCGCCAGCAGGTTGTTTGGGGGGGCCCCAGAGACCCAGTACTTC.

The rearrangement joins TRBV4-1 to TRBJ1-1; possible D gene TRBD1, 6 bases. The CDR3 length is 18 residues. The germline CDR1 and CDR2 sequences are MGHRA and YSYEKL. V was trimmed by 0 bases and J by 5 bases, leaving 22 bases between them. CDR3 bases: TGCGCCAGCAGCCAAGAGGTAGGAACAGGGAGGTTCGCGACTGAAGCTTTCTTT. Protein product: CASSQEVGTGRFATEAFF.

The rearrangement links TRBV28 to TRBJ1-6; D might be TRBD1 (5 bases). The germline V gene encodes CDR1 MDHEN and CDR2 SYDVKM. V lost 1 base to trimming and J lost 7 bases, with 8 bases between them. The CDR3 runs 14 residues. The CDR3 DNA reads as TGTGCCAGCAGTTTATCAGGGTCGAATTCACCCCTCCACTTT. Its protein product is CASSLSGSNSPLHF.

The chain carries TRBV10-3 and TRBJ2-5; 9 bases map to TRBD1. The CDR3 is 14 residues long. After removal of 10 bases from V and 3 bases from J, the junction contained 9 bases not matched to a gene. CDR1 and CDR2 from the germline V gene are ENHRY and SYGVKD. CDR3 in amino acids: CATWDRDRKETQYF. In nucleotides, the CDR3 is TGTGCCACTTGGGACAGGGATAGGAAAGAGACCCAGTACTTC.

The V and J genes are TRBV20-1 and TRBJ1-6, with 7 bases identical to TRBD1. Germline V gene lookup returns CDR1 DFQATT and CDR2 SNEGSKA (reference sequence). Trimming took 5 bases from V and 10 from J; bases not matched to a gene: 5. The length of the CDR3 is 12 residues. The CDR3 loop is CSAYRGNSPLHF. The CDR3 DNA sequence: TGCAGTGCTTACAGGGGCAACTCACCCCTCCACTTT.

This rearrangement joins TRBV6-5 to TRBJ1-4; D possibly corresponds to TRBD1 (5 bases). The CDR3 is 15 amino acids. V lost 0 bases and J 10 bases, leaving 15 bases between the germline ends. Germline V gene sequence: CDR1 MNHEY, CDR2 SVGAGI. The CDR3 here is CASSYSTEGRGKLFF. The CDR3, as DNA: TGTGCCAGCAGTTACTCGACGGAGGGTAGGGGAAAACTGTTTTTT.

This clonotype was seen ten or more times. The chain recombines TRBV7-2 with TRBJ2-5; either TRBD1 or TRBD2 may fit D (5 bases each). The germline gives CDR1 SGHTA, CDR2 FQGNSA. The CDR3 runs 13 residues. Trimming shortened V by 5 bases and J by 1 base, and 8 bases separated the two germline ends. CDR3 coding DNA: TGTGCCAGCAGCCCCGGGGCCCAAGAGACCCAGTACTTC. Translation: CASSPGAQETQYF.

This clonotype turned up a few times. V gene TRBV20-1 combines with J gene TRBJ2-3, with D possibly TRBD2 on 6 matching bases. Germline V gene data show CDR1 as DFQATT and CDR2 as SNEGSKA (reference sequence). The V end was cut by 6 bases, the J end by 0 bases, with 10 bases between. The CDR3 contains 13 residues. CDR3 nucleotide sequence: TGCAGTGCGTTAGCGGTTAGCACAGATACGCAGTATTTT. Translation: CSALAVSTDTQYF.

The CDR3 protein is CASSVAINWGSLEQYV. The CDR3 DNA follows: TGTGCCAGCAGCGTCGCCATCAATTGGGGGTCCCTCGAGCAGTACGTC. This chain links TRBV5-8 with TRBJ2-7; possibly TRBD1 or TRBD2 for D (5 bases each). Between the trimmed V and J ends, which lost 4 bases and 6 bases, there was a span of 23 bases. This CDR3 comprises 16 residues. CDR1 SGHTS and CDR2 YDEGEE come from the germline V gene.

This clonotype was seen more than once but under ten times. V is TRBV4-2 and J is TRBJ2-2; D gene unclear. Germline assignment: CDR1 LGHNA and CDR2 YNFKEQ. The CDR3 is 15 amino acids. Trimming pared 4 bases from V and 4 bases from J, leaving 13 bases between. Written as DNA, the CDR3 is TGTGCCAGCAGCCTATCAAGCTGGGGCACCGGGGAGCTGTTTTTT. Translating it yields CASSLSSWGTGELFF.

Many counts were recorded for this clonotype. This chain joins TRBV7-9 and TRBJ1-2; D is perhaps TRBD1 (6 bases). The V and J ends lost 5 bases and 5 bases respectively, with 9 bases between them. The CDR3 spans 12 residues. Germline lookup yields CDR1 SEHNR and CDR2 FQNEAQ (reference sequence). The CDR3 sequence: CASSPTGYGYTF. DNA for the CDR3: TGTGCCAGCAGCCCGACAGGTTATGGCTACACCTTC.

This rearrangement joins TRBV5-6 to TRBJ2-7, with 9 bases fitting TRBD1. Trimming took 1 base from V and 3 from J; bases not matched to a gene: 8. The V gene's germline CDR1 is SGHDT and CDR2 YYEEEE. The CDR3 consists of 16 residues. The CDR3 DNA follows: TGTGCCAGCAGCTTGACAGGGGGCGGTCTTAGCTACGAGCAGTACTTC. This codes for CASSLTGGGLSYEQYF.

This clonotype was seen only a few times. This sequence joins TRBV24-1 and TRBJ1-1, with 7 bases fitting TRBD1. The CDR3 covers 14 residues. From germline, CDR1 is KGHDR and CDR2 SFDVKD. V lost 3 bases and J lost 6; bases outside the gene matches: 6. The CDR3 spells CATSDPTGDPEAFF. The DNA of the CDR3 is TGTGCCACCAGTGATCCAACAGGGGACCCTGAAGCTTTCTTT.

The chain recombines TRBV3-1 with TRBJ1-1; 8 positions agree with TRBD1. In germline, CDR1 is LGHDT, CDR2 YNNKEL (reference sequence). The CDR3 length is 11 residues. V dropped 10 bases and J dropped 6; count of bases not matched to a gene: 4. The DNA for the CDR3 is TGTGCCACCCCGGACAGGGCTGAAGCTTTCTTT. It encodes CATPDRAEAFF.

V usage is TRBV2 and J usage is TRBJ2-1; 7 bases agree with TRBD1. Germline CDR1 SNHLY, CDR2 FYNNEI. The CDR3 has 15 residues. Trimming removed 7 bases from V and 4 bases from J; junction bases left unmatched: 10. The CDR3 coding sequence is TGTGCCAGCATAAGGGTGGGGACAGATTACAATGAGCAGTTCTTC. Translating gives CASIRVGTDYNEQFF.

This clonotype was counted a few times. V usage is TRBV7-9 and J usage is TRBJ1-5, with D perhaps matching TRBD1 (6 bases). Germline V gene sequence: CDR1 SEHNR, CDR2 FQNEAQ (reference sequence). There are 18 residues in the CDR3. Trimming removed 7 bases from V and 2 bases from J, with 24 bases in between. CDR3 DNA: TGTGCCAGCACTAATTCCGCCCGAGGGACACTGGGCAATCAGCCCCAGCATTTT. It is translated as CASTNSARGTLGNQPQHF.

The chain joins TRBV20-1 to TRBJ2-5; no clear D gene. V was pared by 1 base and J by 0 bases, with 9 bases between. Looked up from germline, CDR1 is DFQATT and CDR2 is SNEGSKA (reference sequence). There are 14 residues in the CDR3. CDR3 nucleotide sequence: TGCAGTGCTAGAGCCCCGCCGTACCAAGAGACCCAGTACTTC. Translated, it gives CSARAPPYQETQYF.

V is TRBV5-1 and J is TRBJ2-7, with D perhaps TRBD1 or TRBD2 (5 bases each). With 3 bases removed from V and 2 bases from J, the gap between germline ends came to 12 bases. Germline values: CDR1 SGHRS, CDR2 YFSETQ. This CDR3 is 14 amino acids long. The DNA for the CDR3 is TGCGCCAGCAGCTCATCCGGGGCTCCCTACGAGCAGTACTTC. Translating gives CASSSSGAPYEQYF.

There are a few counts of this clonotype. V gene TRBV7-8 combines with J gene TRBJ1-2, with D possibly TRBD1 on 5 matching bases. Per the germline V gene, CDR1 is SGHVS and CDR2 is FQNEAQ. The V end lost 5 bases, the J end lost 6 bases, and 19 bases lay between the germline ends. CDR3 length: 15 residues. The CDR3 reads CASSLRTSASDGYTF. CDR3 in DNA: TGTGCCAGCAGCCTCCGGACATCGGCTTCCGATGGCTACACCTTC.

The table lists this clonotype with a few counts. This chain joins TRBV5-1 and TRBJ1-1; 7 nucleotides align to TRBD1. Per the germline V gene, CDR1 is SGHRS and CDR2 is YFSETQ. After removal of 6 bases from V and 0 bases from J, the junction contained 5 bases not matched to a gene. The CDR3 length is 14 residues. CDR3 sequence: CASNLGTVNTEAFF. In DNA, the CDR3 is TGCGCCAGCAACCTAGGGACAGTGAACACTGAAGCTTTCTTT.

This clonotype was observed at least ten times. J is TRBJ2-1 and V is TRBV5-1; possibly TRBD1 or TRBD2 for D (6 bases each). The CDR3 covers 16 residues. Germline V gives CDR1 SGHRS, CDR2 YFSETQ. Trimming stripped 3 bases from V and 5 bases from J, with 18 bases between. The CDR3 nucleotides read TGCGCCAGCAGCTCCGCTGGGGGGCTCTCTGACAATGAGCAGTTCTTC. It is translated as CASSSAGGLSDNEQFF. Filled out from reference TRBV5-1 and TRBJ2-1, the complete variable domain reads KAGVTQTPRYLIKTRGQQVTLSCSPISGHRSVSWYQQTPGQGLQFLFEYFSETQRNKGNFPGRFSGRQFSNSRSEMNVSTLELGDSALYLCASSSAGGLSDNEQFFGPGTRLTVL.

This clonotype was seen a handful of times. The rearrangement links TRBV12-3 or TRBV12-4 to TRBJ1-2, with D possibly TRBD1 on 6 matching bases. The CDR3 consists of 14 residues. V was clipped by 4 bases and J by 4 bases, with 13 bases between them. CDR3 in amino acids: CASSSREGGYGYTF. The CDR3 DNA is TGTGCCAGCAGTTCGCGGGAAGGGGGCTATGGCTACACCTTC.

The table lists this clonotype with a few counts. The rearrangement links TRBV5-1 to TRBJ2-1; 16 bases match TRBD2. The CDR3 loop spans 20 amino acids. The germline CDR1 and CDR2 sequences are SGHRS and YFSETQ. The trim removed 1 base at V and 8 bases at J, leaving 15 bases unmatched. CDR3 in DNA: TGCGCCAGCAGCTTGAGGGGACTAGCGGGGGGGAATCCCCGATCGGATGAGCAGTTCTTC. The encoded protein is CASSLRGLAGGNPRSDEQFF.